The present TCR beta chain was sequenced within a study of CD8 T cells in Susac syndrome. The CDR3 extends over 15 amino acids. Germline values: CDR1 SGHRS, CDR2 YFSETQ. Trimming removed 0 bases from V and 4 bases from J, with 14 bases in between. Random hexamers served to reverse transcribe about 0.5 to 1 ug RNA. TCRdb redid the calling of the immunoSEQ multiplex PCR reads with MiXCR, one entry per CDR3 protein. Among some 120,000 distinct CDR3 sequences listed, 92% were seen once. Sequenced sample: CD4+ T cells from PBMCs. The chain couples TRBV5-1 to TRBJ2-7; a possible D gene is TRBD2 (6 bases). The clonotype was recovered from a human donor in good health. The CDR3 bases are TGCGCCAGCAGCTTGGAGGTGCGGGGTGGTTACGAGCAGTACTTC. This gives the protein CASSLEVRGGYEQYF.